Below are 11 T cell receptor beta chains sequenced from a single sample in a study of blood T cell repertoires in COVID-19. TCRdb keeps only in-frame clones here, not all; method: immunoSEQ multiplex PCR. The sample has about 110,000 clones; approximately 88% are singletons. Sequencing was carried out using peripheral blood. These receptors all stem from a human donor in a cohort sampled during active COVID-19.

The rearrangement uses TRBV2 and TRBJ2-7; 8 positions match TRBD2. This CDR3 is built from 14 residues. The V gene end was trimmed by 1 base and the J gene end by 3 bases; junction bases not matched to a gene: 2. Germline V gene data show CDR1 as SNHLY and CDR2 as FYNNEI. CDR3 coding DNA: TGTGCCAGCAGTGAAGGGCTAGCGGGCTACGAGCAGTACTTC. Its protein product is CASSEGLAGYEQYF.

The chain has TRBV5-1 and TRBJ2-1; possibly TRBD2 for D (6 bases). This CDR3 spans 15 amino acids. Trimming pared 3 bases from V and 7 bases from J, leaving 17 bases between. CDR1 SGHRS and CDR2 YFSETQ come from the germline V gene. In nucleotides, the CDR3 is TGCGCCAGCAGCTGGGTGCGGGGTGCCGGAAATGAGCAGTTCTTC. This gives the protein CASSWVRGAGNEQFF.

This rearrangement joins TRBV11-2 to TRBJ1-1; D unclear. Germline lookup yields CDR1 SGHAT and CDR2 FQNNGV. The ends were cut back, 5 bases at V and 11 bases at J, with 15 bases in the middle. The CDR3 extends over 12 amino acids. This chain's CDR3 is CASSPSRGYAFF. CDR3 nucleotides: TGTGCCAGCAGCCCATCGCGAGGGTACGCTTTCTTT.

The chain combines TRBV4-1 with TRBJ1-1; perhaps TRBD1 as D (5 bases). This CDR3 is built from 14 residues. CDR1 MGHRA and CDR2 YSYEKL come from the germline V gene. Deletions cut 7 bases from V and 5 bases from J, with 17 bases between. The CDR3 DNA reads as TGCGCCAGCATTAGAGTTCTCGGGGGGACTGAAGCTTTCTTT. It encodes CASIRVLGGTEAFF.

The V and J genes are TRBV5-1 and TRBJ2-7; D possibly corresponds to TRBD1 (5 bases). The germline V gene encodes CDR1 SGHRS and CDR2 YFSETQ. The CDR3 contains 15 residues. The germline V and J ends were trimmed by 0 bases and 2 bases, with 12 bases remaining between them. CDR3 amino acids: CASSLGARVTYEQYF. The CDR3 region has the DNA TGCGCCAGCAGCTTGGGGGCCAGGGTAACCTACGAGCAGTACTTC.

The rearrangement joins TRBV7-9 to TRBJ2-5; 7 bases line up with TRBD1. Germline trimming cut 5 bases from V and 5 bases from J; bases unmatched to any gene: 11. Germline assignment: CDR1 SEHNR and CDR2 FQNEAQ (reference sequence). The CDR3 loop spans 15 amino acids. CDR3 in amino acids: CASSRDTGVGETQYF. In DNA form, the CDR3 reads TGTGCCAGCAGCAGAGACACAGGGGTAGGGGAGACCCAGTACTTC.

This rearrangement joins TRBV19 to TRBJ2-7; weak D call: TRBD1 (5 bases). This CDR3 spans 15 amino acids. V was pared by 5 bases and J by 3 bases, with 17 bases between. Germline loops: CDR1 LNHDA, CDR2 SQIVND (reference sequence). CDR3 amino acids: CASSASTQGGYEQYF. CDR3 DNA sequence: TGTGCCAGTAGTGCCTCCACGCAGGGTGGCTACGAGCAGTACTTC.

The rearrangement joins TRBV27 to TRBJ2-7; 12 bases align to TRBD2. The germline CDR1 and CDR2 sequences are MNHEY and SMNVEV (reference sequence). V dropped 8 bases and J dropped 0; count of bases not matched to a gene: 11. The CDR3 has 17 residues. CDR3 region: CASSLGLAGMSSYEQYF. The CDR3 coding sequence is TGTGCCAGCTCCTTGGGACTAGCGGGTATGAGCTCCTACGAGCAGTACTTC.

V gene TRBV15 combines with J gene TRBJ2-1, with D tentatively TRBD1 (6 bases). The germline V and J ends were trimmed by 5 bases and 3 bases, with 17 bases remaining between them. The germline V gene encodes CDR1 LNHNV and CDR2 YYDKDF (reference sequence). This CDR3 is 16 amino acids long. In DNA form, the CDR3 reads TGTGCCACCAGCGGGATGCTACAGGGAAACTACAATGAGCAGTTCTTC. It translates to CATSGMLQGNYNEQFF.

For the CDR3, the DNA is TGTGCCAGCAGCTTGCAAGCTCAAGAGACCCAGTACTTC. Protein: CASSLQAQETQYF. This chain joins TRBV5-4 and TRBJ2-5; D ambiguous. This CDR3 spans 13 amino acids. Trimming took 1 base from V and 2 from J, leaving 6 bases between them. Germline V CDR1 and CDR2: SGHNT, YYREEE (reference sequence).

The J gene is TRBJ2-7, the V gene TRBV7-9, with D maybe TRBD1 (6 bases). The germline gives CDR1 SEHNR, CDR2 FQNEAQ (reference sequence). The V end lost 7 bases, the J end lost 6 bases, and 10 bases lay between the germline ends. The CDR3 loop spans 11 amino acids. Here the CDR3 DNA reads TGTGCCAGCACCGACAGGCGCGAGCAGTACTTC. This codes for CASTDRREQYF.